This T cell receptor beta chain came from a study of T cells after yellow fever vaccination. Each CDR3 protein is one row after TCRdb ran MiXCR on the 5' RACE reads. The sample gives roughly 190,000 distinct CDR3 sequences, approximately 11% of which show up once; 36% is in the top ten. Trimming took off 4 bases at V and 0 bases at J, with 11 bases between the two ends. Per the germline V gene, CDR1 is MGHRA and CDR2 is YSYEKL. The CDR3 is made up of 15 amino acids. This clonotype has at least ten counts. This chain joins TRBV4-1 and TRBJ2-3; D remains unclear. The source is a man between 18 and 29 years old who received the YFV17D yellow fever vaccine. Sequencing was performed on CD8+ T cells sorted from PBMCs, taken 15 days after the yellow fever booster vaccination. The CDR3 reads CASSPRWVSTDTQYF. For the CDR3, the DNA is TGCGCCAGCAGCCCAAGGTGGGTCAGCACAGATACGCAGTATTTT.